The TCR beta chain described here comes from a study of T cells after yellow fever vaccination. Study in general: Preparation used SMART-Seq v4 Ultra Low Input for the low-cell-number fractions. Findings and limits, study-wide: Relatively few clonotypes were ones that appeared in both CD4 and CD8 compartments. A large majority of primary-vaccination clones showed up again after the booster (just under 97% CD4, around 90% CD8).

This clonotype was picked up many times. What it binds is not known. By 5'RACE template switching, TCR cDNA was produced, with a universal primer site and UMIs added in the process. TCRdb re-called the 5' RACE reads with MiXCR, one entry per CDR3 protein. The sample has around 260,000 distinct CDR3 sequences, about 5.2% seen once; the top ten hold around 3.5%. The receptor comes from a man aged 18 to 29 who received the YFV17D yellow fever vaccine. The specimen comprised CD4+ T cells sorted from PBMCs, sampled on the day of the yellow fever booster vaccination.

CDR3 sequence (DNA): TGTGCCAGCAGCTCAGGGCTCAATCAGCCCCAGCATTTT. This sequence encodes CASSSGLNQPQHF. This chain connects TRBV7-9 to TRBJ1-5; D is perhaps TRBD1 (5 bases). This CDR3 region has 13 residues. Germline loops: CDR1 SEHNR, CDR2 FQNEAQ (reference sequence). V lost 4 bases and J lost 3, with 7 bases in between.